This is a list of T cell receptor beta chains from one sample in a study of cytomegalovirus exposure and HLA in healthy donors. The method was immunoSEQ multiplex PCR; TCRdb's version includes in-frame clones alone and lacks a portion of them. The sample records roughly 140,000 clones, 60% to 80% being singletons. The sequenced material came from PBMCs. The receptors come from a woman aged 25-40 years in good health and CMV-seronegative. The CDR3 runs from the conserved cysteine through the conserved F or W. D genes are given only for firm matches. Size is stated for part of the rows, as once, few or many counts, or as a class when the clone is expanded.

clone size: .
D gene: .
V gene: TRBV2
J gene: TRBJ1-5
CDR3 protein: CASSAHRDQPQHF
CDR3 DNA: TGTGCCAGCAGTGCCCACAGGGATCAGCCCCAGCATTTT

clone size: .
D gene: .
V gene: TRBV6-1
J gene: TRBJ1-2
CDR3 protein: CATGQIFNYGYTF
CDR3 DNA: TGTGCCACCGGACAGATATTTAACTATGGCTACACCTTC

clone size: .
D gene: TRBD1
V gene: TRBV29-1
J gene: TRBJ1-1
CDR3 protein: CSADRGGTEAFF
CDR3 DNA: TGCAGCGCCGACAGGGGAGGCACTGAAGCTTTCTTT

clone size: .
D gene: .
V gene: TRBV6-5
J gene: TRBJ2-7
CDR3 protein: CASSIGRITYEQYF
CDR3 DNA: TGTGCCAGCAGTATAGGCAGGATCACCTACGAGCAGTACTTC

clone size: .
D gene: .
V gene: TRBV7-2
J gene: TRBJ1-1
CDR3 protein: CASSLAPGTEAFF
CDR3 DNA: TGTGCCAGCAGCTTAGCCCCGGGCACTGAAGCTTTCTTT

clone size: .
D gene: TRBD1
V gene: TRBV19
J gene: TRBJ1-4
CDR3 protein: CASIDRGNEKLFF
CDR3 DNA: TGTGCCAGTATCGACAGGGGCAATGAAAAACTGTTTTTT

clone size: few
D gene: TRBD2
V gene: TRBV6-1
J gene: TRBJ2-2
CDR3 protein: CASKRGASTGELFF
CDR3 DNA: TGTGCCAGTAAGCGGGGGGCGAGCACCGGGGAGCTGTTTTTT

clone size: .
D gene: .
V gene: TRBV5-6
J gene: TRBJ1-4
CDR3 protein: CASSLLGAQLKLFF
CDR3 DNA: TGTGCCAGCAGCCTACTAGGAGCCCAGCTAAAACTGTTTTTT

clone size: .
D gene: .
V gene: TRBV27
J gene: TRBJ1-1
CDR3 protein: CASSLTANTEAFF
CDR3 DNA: TGTGCCAGCAGTTTAACAGCGAACACTGAAGCTTTCTTT

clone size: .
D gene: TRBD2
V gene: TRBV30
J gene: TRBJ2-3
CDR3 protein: CAWSVAAGNTQYF
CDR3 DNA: TGTGCCTGGAGTGTAGCAGCGGGGAATACGCAGTATTTT

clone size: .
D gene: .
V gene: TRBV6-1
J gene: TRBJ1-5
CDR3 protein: CASSESPLSNQPQHF
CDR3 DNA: TGTGCCAGCAGTGAGAGCCCCCTTAGCAATCAGCCCCAGCATTTT

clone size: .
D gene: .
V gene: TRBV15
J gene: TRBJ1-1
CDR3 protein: CATSRDGMNTEAFF
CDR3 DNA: TGTGCCACCAGCAGAGACGGTATGAACACTGAAGCTTTCTTT

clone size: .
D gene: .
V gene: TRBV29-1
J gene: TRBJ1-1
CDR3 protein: CSVPGRRAENTEAFF
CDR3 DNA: TGCAGCGTCCCCGGGAGGAGGGCAGAGAACACTGAAGCTTTCTTT

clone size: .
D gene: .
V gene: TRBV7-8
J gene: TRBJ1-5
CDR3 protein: CASSETPDFSNQPQHF
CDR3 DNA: TGTGCCAGCAGCGAGACTCCGGACTTTAGCAATCAGCCCCAGCATTTT

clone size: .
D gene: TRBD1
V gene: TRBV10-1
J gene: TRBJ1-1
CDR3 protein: CASSDSQDRGGGTEAFF
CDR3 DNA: TGCGCCAGCAGTGATTCTCAGGACAGGGGCGGAGGTACTGAAGCTTTCTTT

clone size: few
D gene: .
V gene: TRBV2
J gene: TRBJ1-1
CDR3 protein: CASRGSGAMNTEAFF
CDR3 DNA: TGTGCCAGCAGGGGAAGCGGCGCAATGAACACTGAAGCTTTCTTT

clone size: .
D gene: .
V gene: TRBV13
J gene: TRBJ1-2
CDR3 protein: CASSYSGQRGYTF
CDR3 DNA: TGTGCCAGCAGCTATTCTGGACAGCGAGGCTACACCTTC

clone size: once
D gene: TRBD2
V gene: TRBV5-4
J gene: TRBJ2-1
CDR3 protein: CASSPGTSVYNEQFF
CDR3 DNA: TGTGCCAGCAGCCCCGGGACTAGCGTTTACAATGAGCAGTTCTTC

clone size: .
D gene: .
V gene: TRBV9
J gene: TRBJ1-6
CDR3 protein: CASSEGGRRGNSPLHF
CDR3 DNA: TGTGCCAGCAGCGAAGGAGGGAGGCGGGGCAATTCACCCCTCCACTTT

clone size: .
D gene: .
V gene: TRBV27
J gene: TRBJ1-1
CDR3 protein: CASIPLGGHTEAFF
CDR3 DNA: TGTGCCAGCATCCCCCTGGGGGGACACACTGAAGCTTTCTTT

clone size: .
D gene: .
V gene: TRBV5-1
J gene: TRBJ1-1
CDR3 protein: CASSSAGGTEAFF
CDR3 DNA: TGCGCCAGCAGCTCGGCGGGAGGCACTGAAGCTTTCTTT

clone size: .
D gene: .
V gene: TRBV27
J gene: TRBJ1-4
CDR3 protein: CASRATWAGASEKLFF
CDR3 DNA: TGTGCCAGCAGGGCTACCTGGGCAGGGGCCTCGGAAAAACTGTTTTTT

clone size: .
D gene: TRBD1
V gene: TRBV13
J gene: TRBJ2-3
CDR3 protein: CASSRTGSSTDTQYF
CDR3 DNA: TGTGCCAGCAGCCGGACAGGGTCGAGCACAGATACGCAGTATTTT

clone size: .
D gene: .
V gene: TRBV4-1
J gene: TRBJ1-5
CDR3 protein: CASSQGEESNQPQHF
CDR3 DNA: TGCGCCAGCAGCCAAGGAGAAGAGAGCAATCAGCCCCAGCATTTT

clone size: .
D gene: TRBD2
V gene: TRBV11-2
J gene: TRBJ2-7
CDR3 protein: CASSSRGLAGGYEQYF
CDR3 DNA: TGTGCCAGCAGCTCCAGGGGACTAGCGGGAGGGTACGAGCAGTACTTC

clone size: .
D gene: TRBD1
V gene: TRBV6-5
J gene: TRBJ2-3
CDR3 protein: CASRGQGFTDTQYF
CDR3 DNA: TGTGCCAGCAGGGGACAGGGCTTCACAGATACGCAGTATTTT

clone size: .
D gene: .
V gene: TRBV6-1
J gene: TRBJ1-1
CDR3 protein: CASSIHEAFF
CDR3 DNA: TGTGCCAGCAGTATACATGAAGCTTTCTTT

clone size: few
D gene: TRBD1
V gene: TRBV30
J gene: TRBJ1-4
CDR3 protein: CAWSAGTGDEKLFF
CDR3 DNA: TGTGCCTGGAGCGCCGGGACAGGGGATGAAAAACTGTTTTTT

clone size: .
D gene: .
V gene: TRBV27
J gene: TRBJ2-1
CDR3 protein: CASSLLGAEQFF
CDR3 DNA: TGTGCCAGCAGTTTATTGGGGGCTGAGCAGTTCTTC

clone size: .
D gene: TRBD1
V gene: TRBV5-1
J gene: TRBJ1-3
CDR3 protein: CASSPGQGVRNTIYF
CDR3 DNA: TGCGCCAGCAGTCCGGGACAGGGCGTTCGGAACACCATATATTTT

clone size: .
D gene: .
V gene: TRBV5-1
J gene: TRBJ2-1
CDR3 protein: CASSLGQDTYNEQFF
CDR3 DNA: TGCGCCAGCAGCTTGGGACAGGACACCTACAATGAGCAGTTCTTC

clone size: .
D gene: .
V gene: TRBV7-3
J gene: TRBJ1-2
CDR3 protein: CASSLGGGGYGYTF
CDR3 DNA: TGTGCCAGCAGCTTAGGGGGCGGAGGCTATGGCTACACCTTC

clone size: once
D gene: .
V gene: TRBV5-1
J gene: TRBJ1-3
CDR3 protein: CASSLESGSGNTIYF
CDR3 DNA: TGCGCCAGCAGCTTGGAGTCAGGGTCTGGAAACACCATATATTTT

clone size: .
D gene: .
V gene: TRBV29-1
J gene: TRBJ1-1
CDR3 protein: CSVGQGNTEAFF
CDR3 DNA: TGCAGCGTCGGCCAGGGGAACACTGAAGCTTTCTTT

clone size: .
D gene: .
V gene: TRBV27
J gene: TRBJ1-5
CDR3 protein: CASGKSDWTYNQPQHF
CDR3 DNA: TGTGCCAGCGGAAAATCCGATTGGACTTACAATCAGCCCCAGCATTTT

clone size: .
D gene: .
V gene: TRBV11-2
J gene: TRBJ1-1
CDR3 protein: CASSPAGNWGEAFF
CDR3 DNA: TGTGCCAGCAGCCCAGCGGGGAATTGGGGTGAAGCTTTCTTT

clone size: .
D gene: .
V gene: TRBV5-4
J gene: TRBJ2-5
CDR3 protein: CASSLELAGETQYF
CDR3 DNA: TGTGCCAGCAGCTTGGAACTAGCCGGAGAGACCCAGTACTTC

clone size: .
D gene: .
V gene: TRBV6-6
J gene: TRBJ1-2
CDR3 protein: CASLGSGIANYGYTF
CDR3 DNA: TGTGCCAGCCTTGGGTCGGGGATCGCTAACTATGGCTACACCTTC

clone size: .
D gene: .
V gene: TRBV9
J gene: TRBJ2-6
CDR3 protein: CASSAEGGVFFNSGANVLTF
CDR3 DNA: TGTGCCAGCAGCGCTGAAGGGGGGGTATTCTTTAACTCTGGGGCCAACGTCCTGACTTTC

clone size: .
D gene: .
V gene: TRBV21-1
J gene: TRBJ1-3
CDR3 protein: CASRPGQGSRNTIYF
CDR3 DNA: TGTGCCAGCAGACCGGGACAGGGGAGTAGAAACACCATATATTTT

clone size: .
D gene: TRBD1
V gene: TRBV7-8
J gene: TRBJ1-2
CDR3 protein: CASSLARRQGTIDTF
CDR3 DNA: TGTGCCAGCAGCTTAGCGCGTAGACAGGGTACCATTGACACCTTC

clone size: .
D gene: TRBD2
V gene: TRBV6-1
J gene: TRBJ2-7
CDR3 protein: CASSSLGGGAGEQYF
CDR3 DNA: TGTGCCAGCAGTAGTTTAGGCGGGGGGGCGGGCGAGCAGTACTTC

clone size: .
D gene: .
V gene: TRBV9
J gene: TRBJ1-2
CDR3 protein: CASRPVALSYGYTF
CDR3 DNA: TGTGCCAGCAGACCTGTGGCCCTCAGTTATGGCTACACCTTC

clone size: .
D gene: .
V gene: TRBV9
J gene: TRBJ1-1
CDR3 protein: CASSFRPNTEAFF
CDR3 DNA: TGTGCCAGCAGTTTCCGTCCGAACACTGAAGCTTTCTTT

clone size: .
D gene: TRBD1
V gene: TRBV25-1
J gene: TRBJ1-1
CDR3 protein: CASSAPTGVNTEAFF
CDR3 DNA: TGTGCCAGCAGTGCACCGACAGGGGTGAACACTGAAGCTTTCTTT

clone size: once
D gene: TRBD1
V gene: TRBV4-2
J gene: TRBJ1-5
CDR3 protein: CASSQETGGNQPQHF
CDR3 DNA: TGTGCCAGCAGCCAAGAGACAGGGGGCAATCAGCCCCAGCATTTT

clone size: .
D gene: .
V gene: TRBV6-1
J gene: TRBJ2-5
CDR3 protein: CASSEVGTGSVQYF
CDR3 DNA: TGTGCCAGCAGTGAAGTAGGTACAGGGAGTGTCCAGTACTTC

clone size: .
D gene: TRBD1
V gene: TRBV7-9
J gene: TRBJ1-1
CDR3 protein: CASSTALGTATEAFF
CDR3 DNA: TGTGCCAGCAGCACAGCACTTGGGACAGCCACTGAAGCTTTCTTT

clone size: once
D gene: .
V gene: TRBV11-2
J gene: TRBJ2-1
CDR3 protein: CASSLGPWQGAYNEQFF
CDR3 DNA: TGTGCCAGCAGCCTAGGCCCCTGGCAGGGTGCCTACAATGAGCAGTTCTTC

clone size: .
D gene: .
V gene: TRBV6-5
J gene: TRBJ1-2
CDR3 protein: CASSYENANYGYTF
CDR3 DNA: TGTGCCAGCAGTTACGAGAACGCGAACTATGGCTACACCTTC

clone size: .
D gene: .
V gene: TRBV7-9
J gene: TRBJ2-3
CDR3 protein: CASSFLASGTDTQYF
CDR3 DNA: TGTGCCAGCAGTTTCCTTGCTAGCGGCACAGATACGCAGTATTTT